These 25 T cell receptor beta chains came from one sample sequenced in a study of T cell responses to AZD1222 COVID-19 vaccine. Assay used: immunoSEQ multiplex PCR; TCRdb lists only in-frame clones, some missing. The sample consists of under 200,000 clones, 90% to 95% of them appearing once. The material sequenced was peripheral blood, taken on day 0 of AZD1222 vaccination. These receptors originate from an adult in good health.

V usage is TRBV19 and J usage is TRBJ2-3; D uncertain. Germline loops: CDR1 LNHDA, CDR2 SQIVND (reference sequence). V lost 3 bases, J lost 2 bases, and 9 bases lay in between. CDR3 length: 14 residues. This chain's CDR3 is CASSILRSTDTQYF. In DNA, the CDR3 is TGTGCCAGTAGTATCCTGCGGTCCACAGATACGCAGTATTTT.

This chain joins TRBV11-3 and TRBJ1-5; 12 bases align to TRBD1. The CDR3 contains 20 residues. Unmatched junction bases numbered 11, after V lost 0 bases and J lost 2 bases. Germline V gene sequence: CDR1 SGHNT, CDR2 YENEEA. In DNA, the CDR3 is TGTGCCAGCAGCTTAGATCGGGACAGGGGGCGAACGGAGGGCAATCAGCCCCAGCATTTT. Its protein product is CASSLDRDRGRTEGNQPQHF.

This chain connects TRBV20-1 to TRBJ1-1, with unresolved D. The CDR3 sequence is 11 residues long. Germline V gene data show CDR1 as DFQATT and CDR2 as SNEGSKA (reference sequence). The DNA of the CDR3 is TGCACGAACAGCATCAACACTGAAGCTTTCTTT. Its translation is CTNSINTEAFF.

The J gene is TRBJ1-6, the V gene TRBV6-2 or TRBV6-3, with 11 bases aligning to TRBD1. J lost 6 bases, V lost 2 bases, and 0 bases had no gene match. The germline V gene has CDR1 MNHEY and CDR2 SVGEGT. This CDR3 has 15 residues. For the CDR3, the DNA is TGTGCCAGCAGTTACGGACAGGGGGCTAATTCACCCCTCCACTTT. Translated: CASSYGQGANSPLHF.

The sample holds a few counts of this clone. The chain couples TRBV12-3 or TRBV12-4 to TRBJ2-7, with no clear D. V was pared by 6 bases and J by 2 bases, with 8 bases between. This CDR3 comprises 12 residues. The CDR3 coding sequence is TGTGCCAGCAGCCCTGTCCCCTACGAGCAGTACTTC. Translating it yields CASSPVPYEQYF.

V usage is TRBV5-1 and J usage is TRBJ1-3, with TRBD1 matching over 10 bases. The CDR3 totals 19 residues. The germline V gene has CDR1 SGHRS and CDR2 YFSETQ. Germline trimming cut 0 bases from V and 0 bases from J; bases unmatched to any gene: 9. CDR3 bases: TGCGCCAGCAGCTTGGTCCCCGGGACAGGGGAAATCTCTGGAAACACCATATATTTT. It specifies CASSLVPGTGEISGNTIYF.

The CDR3 DNA sequence: TGTGCCATCAGTTTAGCCGCGGAGGAGACCCAGTACTTC. Amino acid sequence: CAISLAAEETQYF. The rearrangement uses TRBV10-3 and TRBJ2-5; D remains ambiguous. CDR1 and CDR2 from the germline V gene are ENHRY and SYGVKD. Deletions cut 5 bases from V and 5 bases from J, with 12 bases between. This CDR3 region has 13 residues.

This rearrangement joins TRBV27 to TRBJ2-7, with TRBD2 matching over 8 bases. The CDR3 spans 17 residues. Germline V gene data show CDR1 as MNHEY and CDR2 as SMNVEV (reference sequence). The V and J ends lost 4 bases and 3 bases, in that order; junction bases with no gene match: 14. The CDR3 is CASSSPLGREDNYEQYF. The CDR3 region has the DNA TGTGCCAGCAGTTCTCCCCTCGGGCGGGAGGATAACTACGAGCAGTACTTC.

This rearrangement joins TRBV6-5 to TRBJ2-5; the D gene could be TRBD1 or TRBD2 (5 bases each). With 2 bases removed from V and 5 bases from J, the gap between germline ends came to 12 bases. The CDR3 sequence is 14 residues long. In germline, CDR1 is MNHEY, CDR2 SVGAGI. The CDR3 loop reads CASSYRRGEETQYF. For the CDR3, the DNA is TGTGCCAGCAGTTACAGAAGGGGAGAGGAGACCCAGTACTTC.

The chain has TRBV13 and TRBJ2-7, with D perhaps matching TRBD1 or TRBD2 (7 bases each). The CDR3 extends over 14 amino acids. V dropped 4 bases and J dropped 4 bases, with 14 bases sitting between them. Germline V gene sequence: CDR1 PRHDT, CDR2 FYEKMQ (reference sequence). The CDR3 nucleotides read TGTGCCAGCAGCTCCACCAGGGGGGGTTACGAGCAGTACTTC. Translation: CASSSTRGGYEQYF.

The chain employs TRBV7-8 and TRBJ2-3; D remains unclear. The CDR3 runs to 12 residues. The V end lost 5 bases, the J end lost 2 bases, and 5 bases lay between the germline ends. Germline assignment: CDR1 SGHVS and CDR2 FQNEAQ. The DNA of the CDR3 is TGTGCCAGCAGCCTACACACAGATACGCAGTATTTT. Translation gives CASSLHTDTQYF.

CDR3 region: CASSFYGPKFYGYTF. The CDR3 bases are TGTGCCAGCAGTTTTTACGGGCCCAAGTTCTATGGCTACACCTTC. V usage is TRBV21-1 and J usage is TRBJ1-2. TRBV21-1 is described as a pseudogene. The CDR3 length is 15 residues.

The rearrangement links TRBV7-9 to TRBJ1-6, with TRBD1 identical over 9 bases. The CDR3 length is 17 residues. CDR1 and CDR2 (germline): SEHNR, FQNEAQ (reference sequence). The junction had 5 bases not matched to a gene; V was cut back by 5 bases and J by 0 bases. This CDR3 is CASSGDREGSYNSPLHF. The CDR3 nucleotides are TGTGCCAGCAGCGGGGACAGGGAAGGCTCCTATAATTCACCCCTCCACTTT.

The genes are TRBV27 and TRBJ2-1; the D is unclear. The CDR3 is 17 amino acids. V was trimmed by 0 bases and J by 3 bases, leaving 15 bases between them. In germline, CDR1 is MNHEY, CDR2 SMNVEV (reference sequence). This CDR3 is CASSLSGVGPYYNEQFF. For the CDR3, the DNA is TGTGCCAGCAGTTTATCGGGTGTCGGGCCCTACTACAATGAGCAGTTCTTC.

This chain connects TRBV28 to TRBJ1-2, with D tentatively TRBD1 (5 bases). The length of the CDR3 is 15 residues. CDR1 is MDHEN, CDR2 SYDVKM, per germline. The ends were cut back, 7 bases at V and 2 bases at J, with 17 bases in the middle. CDR3: CASTDRPTVNYGYTF. The CDR3 nucleotides are TGTGCCAGCACAGACCGCCCGACAGTGAACTATGGCTACACCTTC.

This chain uses TRBV28 with TRBJ2-3; no firm D call. Trimming stripped 7 bases from V and 2 bases from J, with 16 bases between. Germline CDR1 is MDHEN and CDR2 is SYDVKM. CDR3 length: 15 amino acids. Here the CDR3 DNA reads TGTGCCAGCACAAGGCCCCTGGTTAACACAGATACGCAGTATTTT. This gives the protein CASTRPLVNTDTQYF.

This chain joins TRBV7-8 and TRBJ2-3, with 7 nucleotides matching TRBD2. This CDR3 contains 14 residues. V shed 8 bases, J shed 1 base, and the junction held 6 bases outside the gene matches. The germline V gene encodes CDR1 SGHVS and CDR2 FQNEAQ. CDR3 region: CASSRGVGTDTQYF. CDR3 nucleotides: TGTGCCAGCTCACGGGGGGTGGGCACAGATACGCAGTATTTT.

V usage is TRBV5-1 and J usage is TRBJ1-3; no reliable D call. Trimming cost V 0 bases and J 1 base, with 8 bases left between them. CDR3 length equals 15 residues. Germline assignment: CDR1 SGHRS and CDR2 YFSETQ. Written as DNA, the CDR3 is TGCGCCAGCAGCTTGGCCTTAGGGTCTGGAAACACCATATATTTT. Its protein product is CASSLALGSGNTIYF.

The chain recombines TRBV28 with TRBJ1-3, with D possibly being TRBD1 (6 bases). CDR1 MDHEN and CDR2 SYDVKM come from the germline V gene. The CDR3 is 15 residues long. V was clipped by 8 bases and J by 2 bases, with 16 bases between them. The CDR3 DNA is TGTGCCAGCCTAACAGGGTCAGGGGCTGGAAACACCATATATTTT. This sequence encodes CASLTGSGAGNTIYF.

This clone came up a few times. This chain connects TRBV6-5 to TRBJ1-1; D gene unclear. CDR3 length: 13 residues. Trimming left V 2 bases short and J 0 bases short, with 4 bases between. Germline V gene lookup returns CDR1 MNHEY and CDR2 SVGAGI. This CDR3 is CASSYGMNTEAFF. CDR3 DNA: TGTGCCAGCAGTTACGGGATGAACACTGAAGCTTTCTTT.

The chain combines TRBV2 with TRBJ2-3, with D possibly being TRBD2 (5 bases). The CDR3 length is 15 residues. Trimming took off 3 bases at V and 0 bases at J, with 10 bases between the two ends. Germline V gene lookup returns CDR1 SNHLY and CDR2 FYNNEI. The CDR3, as DNA: TGTGCCAGCAGTGAGGTGCGGGCTAGCACAGATACGCAGTATTTT. The encoded protein is CASSEVRASTDTQYF.

This rearrangement joins TRBV5-1 to TRBJ2-7; 12 bases map to TRBD2. V lost 4 bases, J lost 5 bases, and 7 bases stayed unmatched. This CDR3 region has 15 residues. Germline-derived CDR1 and CDR2 are SGHRS and YFSETQ. In DNA form, the CDR3 reads TGCGCCAGCAGCGGGCTAGCGGGAGGGCCCAACGAGCAGTACTTC. Translation: CASSGLAGGPNEQYF.

The CDR3: CASSQGQKPTEAFF. DNA of the CDR3: TGTGCCAGCAGCCAGGGACAGAAACCCACTGAAGCTTTCTTT. The chain links TRBV3-1 (or the pseudogene TRBV3-2) to TRBJ1-1, with 7 bases identical to TRBD1. CDR1 is LGHDT and CDR2 is YNNKEL in the germline V gene (reference sequence). V lost 3 bases, J lost 4 bases, and 5 bases stayed unmatched. The CDR3 runs to 14 residues.

This rearrangement joins TRBV7-9 to TRBJ1-1, with a weak D call TRBD1 (6 bases). V was pared by 2 bases and J by 4 bases, with 17 bases between. The CDR3 covers 16 residues. CDR1 is SEHNR, CDR2 FQNEAQ, per germline (reference sequence). CDR3 residues: CASSLRWGLGGTEAFF. The CDR3 DNA follows: TGTGCCAGCAGCTTAAGGTGGGGGCTGGGTGGCACTGAAGCTTTCTTT.

The chain combines TRBV7-9 with TRBJ2-3; maybe TRBD2 (6 bases). This CDR3 has 16 residues. Germline values: CDR1 SEHNR, CDR2 FQNEAQ (reference sequence). The V and J ends lost 3 bases and 2 bases respectively, with 15 bases between them. CDR3 sequence: CASSFGASATTDTQYF. CDR3 in DNA: TGTGCCAGCAGCTTCGGTGCTAGCGCTACCACAGATACGCAGTATTTT.